A selection of T cell receptor beta chains follows, all from one sample in a study of CD8 T cells in Susac syndrome. Each CDR3 protein gets one entry after TCRdb re-called the immunoSEQ multiplex PCR reads with MiXCR. The sample contains approximately 150,000 distinct CDR3 sequences, over 75% of which appear only once. Sequencing was done on a sample of CD8+ T cells from PBMCs. These receptors were obtained from a human donor with multiple sclerosis. The CDR3 runs from the conserved cysteine through the conserved F or W. Each record gives: D gene, clone size, J gene, V gene, CDR3 protein, CDR3 DNA. The D gene is left open where the match is weak. Clone size is shown for a subset of rows, as once, few, many or a class of expanded clone.

TRBD1 | few | TRBJ2-7 | TRBV4-3 | CASSPGTGGYEQYF | TGCGCCAGCAGCCCTGGGACAGGGGGCTACGAGCAGTACTTC
TRBD2 | - | TRBJ2-5 | TRBV12-3/TRBV12-4 | CASSPPSTSFWETQYF | TGTGCCAGCAGTCCGCCGTCGACTAGCTTCTGGGAGACCCAGTACTTC
- | few | TRBJ2-3 | TRBV27 | CASRPLASRTDTQYF | TGTGCCAGCCGCCCCCTAGCGTCGCGCACAGATACGCAGTATTTT
- | few | TRBJ2-3 | TRBV14 | CASSLYTDTQYF | TGTGCCAGCAGCTTATACACAGATACGCAGTATTTT
- | - | TRBJ1-1 | TRBV7-9 | CASSLKGGNTEAFF | TGTGCCAGCAGCCTCAAGGGGGGTAACACTGAAGCTTTCTTT
- | few | TRBJ1-4 | TRBV7-2 | CASSTEAMTNEKLFF | TGTGCCAGCAGCACCGAGGCTATGACTAATGAAAAACTGTTTTTT
- | - | TRBJ2-5 | TRBV9 | CASSVIPSQETQYF | TGTGCCAGCAGCGTAATCCCGAGCCAAGAGACCCAGTACTTC
- | - | TRBJ2-1 | TRBV4-2 | CASSQATTGNEQFF | TGTGCCAGCAGCCAAGCGACTACCGGCAATGAGCAGTTCTTC
- | once | TRBJ1-2 | TRBV7-2 | CASSLAFGSAYGYTF | TGTGCCAGCAGCTTAGCCTTTGGCAGCGCCTATGGCTACACCTTC
- | few | TRBJ2-3 | TRBV5-4 | CASSLEGADTQYF | TGTGCCAGCAGCTTGGAGGGTGCAGATACGCAGTATTTT
TRBD1 | once | TRBJ1-1 | TRBV29-1 | CSVEGTGEAFF | TGCAGCGTTGAAGGGACAGGGGAGGCTTTCTTT
TRBD1 | few | TRBJ1-5 | TRBV7-2 | CASSPEGQGNFQPQHF | TGTGCCAGCAGTCCCGAGGGACAGGGGAATTTTCAGCCCCAGCATTTT
- | few | TRBJ1-1 | TRBV7-9 | CASSFGWTEAFF | TGTGCCAGCAGCTTTGGGTGGACTGAAGCTTTCTTT
TRBD1 | - | TRBJ1-1 | TRBV6-1 | CASMGGPGGTLTEAFF | TGTGCCAGCATGGGAGGGCCAGGGGGCACTCTCACTGAAGCTTTCTTT
- | - | TRBJ2-3 | TRBV5-6 | CASSFQLGIGTQYF | TGTGCCAGCAGCTTCCAGCTGGGAATAGGTACGCAGTATTTT
TRBD1 | once | TRBJ2-7 | TRBV3-1 | CASSQQTGWYEQYF | TGTGCCAGCAGCCAACAGACAGGGTGGTACGAGCAGTACTTC
TRBD2 | - | TRBJ2-5 | TRBV3-1 | CASLEGGLAGMSETQYF | TGTGCCAGCCTTGAGGGCGGACTAGCGGGAATGTCGGAGACCCAGTACTTC
TRBD2 | - | TRBJ2-1 | TRBV15 | CATSDIGLAEYNEQFF | TGTGCCACCAGCGACATAGGACTAGCGGAGTACAATGAGCAGTTCTTC
TRBD2 | - | TRBJ2-3 | TRBV28 | CASSPWIGTSSTDTQYF | TGTGCCAGCAGTCCCTGGATCGGGACTAGCAGCACAGATACGCAGTATTTT
TRBD2 | - | TRBJ2-1 | TRBV7-9 | CASSLPLWGSGSRNEQFF | TGTGCCAGCAGCTTACCCCTTTGGGGTAGCGGGAGCAGGAATGAGCAGTTCTTC
- | - | TRBJ1-6 | TRBV6-5 | CASSPQRIYNSPLHF | TGTGCCAGCAGCCCACAGAGAATCTATAATTCACCCCTCCACTTT
TRBD2 | - | TRBJ2-1 | TRBV19 | CASSIVAGGPNEQFF | TGTGCCAGTAGTATAGTAGCGGGAGGGCCCAATGAGCAGTTCTTC
- | once | TRBJ1-1 | TRBV10-3 | CAISESGDTEAFF | TGTGCCATCAGTGAGTCAGGGGACACTGAAGCTTTCTTT
- | - | TRBJ2-5 | TRBV29-1 | CSAPSFSRGRETQYF | TGCAGCGCCCCTAGCTTCTCCAGGGGCAGGGAGACCCAGTACTTC
TRBD1 | - | TRBJ1-5 | TRBV6-5 | CASSTGTGGTPQHF | TGTGCCAGCAGTACTGGGACAGGGGGCACGCCCCAGCATTTT
TRBD1 | - | TRBJ1-3 | TRBV7-2 | CASSLGQGAVNFSGNTIYF | TGTGCCAGCAGCCTTGGACAGGGGGCTGTGAACTTCTCTGGAAACACCATATATTTT
TRBD2 | - | TRBJ2-5 | TRBV2 | CASSYGWRGGEQETQYF | TGTGCCAGCAGTTACGGTTGGCGGGGGGGCGAGCAAGAGACCCAGTACTTC
TRBD2 | - | TRBJ2-1 | TRBV19 | CASSDGLAGRNYYNEQFF | TGTGCCAGTAGTGATGGCCTAGCGGGACGAAATTACTACAATGAGCAGTTCTTC
- | few | TRBJ1-2 | TRBV7-3 | CASSSDGGTNYGYTF | TGTGCCAGCAGCTCCGACGGTGGGACTAACTATGGCTACACCTTC
- | - | TRBJ1-5 | TRBV27 | CASSVGLQNQPQHF | TGTGCCAGCAGTGTGGGCCTTCAAAATCAGCCCCAGCATTTT
- | - | TRBJ1-2 | TRBV27 | CASSGLGGLDYGYTF | TGTGCCAGCAGCGGACTGGGGGGTTTGGACTATGGCTACACCTTC
- | - | TRBJ2-2 | TRBV7-9 | CASSPPLRTGELFF | TGTGCCAGCAGCCCCCCTCTCCGCACCGGGGAGCTGTTTTTT
- | few | TRBJ1-5 | TRBV6-2/TRBV6-3 | CASSYVRQTDQPQHF | TGTGCCAGCAGTTACGTCCGACAGACAGATCAGCCCCAGCATTTT
- | - | TRBJ1-2 | TRBV27 | CASSLQAAGYGYTF | TGTGCCAGCAGTTTGCAAGCCGCAGGCTATGGCTACACCTTC
- | - | TRBJ2-7 | TRBV3-1 | CASSQEGDPEQYF | TGTGCCAGCAGCCAAGAAGGCGACCCCGAGCAGTACTTC
TRBD2 | - | TRBJ2-1 | TRBV10-3 | CAISDGGLYTSGKTPTDNEQFF | TGTGCCATCAGTGATGGGGGTCTTTATACTAGCGGGAAGACGCCTACGGACAATGAGCAGTTCTTC
- | - | TRBJ2-3 | TRBV29-1 | CSVEDLGRTDTQYF | TGCAGCGTTGAAGATTTAGGTCGCACAGATACGCAGTATTTT
- | once | TRBJ2-2 | TRBV7-2 | CASSFGGYTGELFF | TGTGCCAGCAGCTTTGGGGGGTACACCGGGGAGCTGTTTTTT
- | - | TRBJ2-1 | TRBV23-1 | CASSQNPDEQFF | TGCGCCAGCAGTCAAAATCCCGATGAGCAGTTCTTC
- | few | TRBJ1-1 | TRBV7-2 | CASSLLGPEAFF | TGTGCCAGCAGCTTATTGGGGCCTGAAGCTTTCTTT
- | - | TRBJ1-5 | TRBV20-1 | CSASFPPQHF | TGCAGTGCTAGTTTTCCGCCCCAGCATTTT
- | - | TRBJ1-1 | TRBV4-3 | CASSYYVNTEAFF | TGCGCCAGCAGTTACTACGTGAACACTGAAGCTTTCTTT
TRBD2 | - | TRBJ2-7 | TRBV4-2 | CASSQGLAGGYEQYF | TGTGCCAGCAGCCAAGGACTAGCGGGGGGCTACGAGCAGTACTTC
- | - | TRBJ1-1 | TRBV6-1 | CASKLVMNTEAFF | TGTGCCTCCAAATTGGTTATGAACACTGAAGCTTTCTTT
TRBD1 | few | TRBJ1-5 | TRBV15 | CATHKDRVSNQPQHF | TGTGCCACACATAAGGACAGGGTTAGCAATCAGCCCCAGCATTTT
- | - | TRBJ1-4 | TRBV6-1 | CASNAGPATNEKLFF | TGTGCCAGCAATGCAGGACCCGCAACTAATGAAAAACTGTTTTTT
- | - | TRBJ1-3 | TRBV7-8 | CASSLEGTLPGNTIYF | TGTGCCAGCAGCTTAGAGGGGACACTTCCTGGAAACACCATATATTTT
- | - | TRBJ1-2 | TRBV7-9 | CASSLGEANYGYTF | TGTGCCAGCAGCTTAGGCGAAGCTAACTATGGCTACACCTTC
- | - | TRBJ1-1 | TRBV5-1 | CASSLVGDIGLEAFF | TGCGCCAGCAGCTTGGTGGGGGACATCGGTTTGGAAGCTTTCTTT
TRBD2 | - | TRBJ2-1 | TRBV27 | CASGRGGPASGEQFF | TGTGCCAGCGGCCGCGGGGGTCCGGCCTCGGGTGAGCAGTTCTTC
- | - | TRBJ2-1 | TRBV6-2/TRBV6-3 | CASSYSRSGEQFF | TGTGCCAGCAGTTACTCTAGGTCCGGGGAGCAGTTCTTC
- | - | TRBJ2-2 | TRBV7-9 | CASSPTSNTGELFF | TGTGCCAGCAGCCCTACTTCTAACACCGGGGAGCTGTTTTTT
TRBD1 | - | TRBJ2-5 | TRBV2 | CASSRGQGSYETQYF | TGTGCCAGCAGTAGAGGACAGGGAAGTTATGAGACCCAGTACTTC
TRBD2 | - | TRBJ2-1 | TRBV18 | CASSPGVSSGGARRNEQFF | TGTGCCAGCTCACCAGGGGTATCTAGCGGGGGGGCCCGTCGGAATGAGCAGTTCTTC